Following are 9 T cell receptor beta chains from one sample sequenced in a study of shared clonotypes between healthy human individuals. TCRdb keeps only in-frame clones here, not all; method: immunoSEQ multiplex PCR. Of more than 2 million clones listed, 95% are singletons. The sequencing sample was made of naive CD4+ T cells sorted from blood. Described subset: CD45RA+ positively selected. The receptor set was obtained from a man between 18 and 29 years old in good health.

On this clone: Other DNA sequences in the sample encode the same CDR3. The chain uses TRBV2 and TRBJ2-1, with 7 bases that match TRBD1. Germline CDR1 is SNHLY and CDR2 is FYNNEI. This CDR3 comprises 14 residues. Unmatched junction bases numbered 0, after V lost 4 bases and J lost 0 bases. CDR3 sequence (DNA): TGTGCCAGCAGTGGACAGGGCTCCTACAATGAGCAGTTCTTC. Encoded protein: CASSGQGSYNEQFF. The full variable domain, with the rest looked up from reference TRBV2 and TRBJ2-1, is EPEVTQTPSHQVTQMGQEVILRCVPISNHLYFYWYRQILGQKVEFLVSFYNNEISEKSEIFDDQFSVERPDGSNFTLKIRSTKLEDSAMYFCASSGQGSYNEQFFGPGTRLTVL.

The rearrangement joins TRBV7-8 to TRBJ2-1; D tentatively fits TRBD1 or TRBD2 (5 bases each). This CDR3 is 16 amino acids long. Germline-derived CDR1 and CDR2 are SGHVS and FQNEAQ. V dropped 4 bases and J dropped 8 bases, with 21 bases sitting between them. CDR3 in amino acids: CASSSERPGASDEQFF. The CDR3 DNA sequence: TGTGCCAGCAGCTCTGAGCGACCCGGGGCGTCGGATGAGCAGTTCTTC.

A few counts support this clone. J is TRBJ1-5 and V is TRBV6-5, with 7 nucleotides matching TRBD1. The ends lost 4 bases at V and 0 bases at J; junction bases unmatched: 3. Germline lookup yields CDR1 MNHEY and CDR2 SVGAGI. The CDR3 covers 15 residues. As DNA, the CDR3 is TGTGCCAGCAGTTTGGACAGGAATAGCAATCAGCCCCAGCATTTT. Translating gives CASSLDRNSNQPQHF.

The chain carries TRBV7-3 and TRBJ2-5; D may match TRBD1 or TRBD2 (5 bases each). The V end was cut by 1 base, the J end by 7 bases, with 19 bases between. Germline V CDR1 and CDR2: SGHTA, FQGTGA. CDR3 length equals 16 residues. CDR3 amino acids: CASSLKGEVKGATQYF. CDR3 in DNA: TGTGCCAGCAGCTTAAAAGGGGAAGTAAAGGGAGCGACCCAGTACTTC. Combining the CDR3 with reference TRBV7-3 and TRBJ2-5 gives the whole variable domain GAGVSQTPSNKVTEKGKYVELRCDPISGHTALYWYRQSLGQGPEFLIYFQGTGAADDSGLPNDRFFAVRPEGSVSTLKIQRTERGDSAVYLCASSLKGEVKGATQYFGPGTRLLVL.

This rearrangement joins TRBV15 to TRBJ2-7; 10 positions agree with TRBD2. The V and J ends lost 1 base and 4 bases, in that order; junction bases with no gene match: 1. The germline V gene encodes CDR1 LNHNV and CDR2 YYDKDF (reference sequence). The CDR3 has 14 amino acids. This chain's CDR3 is CATSRGTSGYEQYF. The CDR3 DNA follows: TGTGCCACCAGCAGAGGGACTAGCGGTTACGAGCAGTACTTC. The whole variable domain, remainder taken from reference TRBV15 and TRBJ2-7, is DAMVIQNPRYQVTQFGKPVTLSCSQTLNHNVMYWYQQKSSQAPKLLFHYYDKDFNNEADTPDNFQSRRPNTSFCFLDIRSPGLGDTAMYLCATSRGTSGYEQYFGPGTRLTVT.

J is TRBJ2-2 and V is TRBV9, with D hard to call. Germline CDR1 and CDR2: SGDLS and YYNGEE. Deletions cut 3 bases from V and 6 bases from J, with 12 bases between. The CDR3 has 14 amino acids. CDR3 in amino acids: CASSASYRAGELFF. The CDR3 bases are TGTGCCAGCAGCGCCTCCTATAGGGCCGGGGAGCTGTTTTTT. The full variable domain, its missing parts supplied by reference TRBV9 and TRBJ2-2, is DSGVTQTPKHLITATGQRVTLRCSPRSGDLSVYWYQQSLDQGLQFLIQYYNGEERAKGNILERFSAQQFPDLHSELNLSSLELGDSALYFCASSASYRAGELFFGEGSRLTVL.

V is TRBV30 and J is TRBJ1-2; a weak D match, TRBD1 (6 bases). V was shortened by 3 bases and J by 6 bases, with 14 bases between the two germline ends. This CDR3 has 13 amino acids. Germline CDR1 reads GTSNPN; CDR2 reads SVGIG (reference sequence). This CDR3 is CAWRLGGIHGYTF. The CDR3 region has the DNA TGTGCCTGGAGGTTAGGGGGAATCCATGGCTACACCTTC.

The CDR3 here is CASSLGSLVVQYF. The DNA for the CDR3 is TGTGCCAGCAGCTTAGGGTCGCTAGTTGTGCAGTATTTT. The chain carries TRBV7-2 and TRBJ2-3; D is ambiguous. Germline V gene sequence: CDR1 SGHTA, CDR2 FQGNSA. The V gene lost 1 base and the J gene lost 11 bases, with 13 bases spanning the gap. The CDR3 runs to 13 residues.

The chain recombines TRBV13 with TRBJ2-2; possibly TRBD1 for D (6 bases). The CDR3 has 18 residues. Per germline, CDR1 PRHDT and CDR2 FYEKMQ (reference sequence). Trimming shortened V by 0 bases and J by 0 bases, and 14 bases separated the two germline ends. CDR3 region: CASSLGPQGRTNTGELFF. The CDR3 nucleotides read TGTGCCAGCAGCTTAGGCCCCCAGGGGCGAACGAACACCGGGGAGCTGTTTTTT.